These 15 T cell receptor beta chains originate from one sample sequenced in a study of CD8 T cells in ankylosing spondylitis. TCRdb re-derived calls from the 5' RACE reads in MiXCR, one entry per CDR3 protein. Of around 150,000 distinct CDR3 sequences in the sample, roughly 18% were seen once. The sequencing input was blood, either unsorted or a sorted T cell fraction (not recorded which). These receptors all stem from a male donor with ankylosing spondylitis or in good health (not recorded which).

This clonotype has a count of ten or more. This rearrangement joins TRBV20-1 to TRBJ2-5; D possibly matches TRBD1 or TRBD2 (5 bases each). CDR1 and CDR2 from the germline V gene are DFQATT and SNEGSKA (reference sequence). This CDR3 region has 13 residues. With 6 bases removed from V and 3 bases from J, the gap between germline ends came to 14 bases. The CDR3 bases are TGCAGTGCGGAAGGGACGGACAAAGAGACCCAGTACTTC. It specifies CSAEGTDKETQYF.

This clonotype has at least ten counts. This chain connects TRBV29-1 to TRBJ2-3; 7 bases are a match to TRBD1. The CDR3 totals 14 residues. The germline V gene has CDR1 SQVTM and CDR2 ANQGSEA. The trim removed 6 bases at V and 5 bases at J, leaving 11 bases unmatched. CDR3 amino acids: CSVRDRSERDTQYF. In DNA form, the CDR3 reads TGCAGCGTCCGGGACAGATCCGAGAGAGATACGCAGTATTTT.

This clonotype was counted a single time. Just one base apart from a much larger clone, this may be a read error. The chain couples TRBV6-5 to TRBJ2-7; D is uncertain. V was shortened by 6 bases and J by 6 bases, with 12 bases between the two germline ends. The length of the CDR3 is 12 residues. Germline V gene sequence: CDR1 MNHEY, CDR2 SVGAGI. This chain's CDR3 is CASSSDSPEQYF. DNA for the CDR3: TGTGCCAGCAGCTCAGACTCGCCCGAGCAGTACTTC.

This clonotype was detected ten times or more. The J gene is TRBJ2-7, the V gene TRBV5-1; D gene unclear. The CDR3 length is 14 residues. The germline V and J ends were trimmed by 3 bases and 3 bases, with 13 bases remaining between them. Germline-derived CDR1 and CDR2 are SGHRS and YFSETQ. This CDR3 is CASSSSGSHYEQYF. For the CDR3, the DNA is TGCGCCAGCAGCTCCTCCGGAAGCCACTACGAGCAGTACTTC.

This clonotype was seen at least ten times. The chain combines TRBV10-3 with TRBJ1-1; D uncertain. Germline-derived CDR1 and CDR2 are ENHRY and SYGVKD. Trimming cost V 6 bases and J 1 base, with 9 bases left between them. This CDR3 spans 13 amino acids. The CDR3 nucleotides read TGTGCCATCAGGCCGGGAGCGAACACTGAAGCTTTCTTT. Residues: CAIRPGANTEAFF.

The J gene is TRBJ2-7, the V gene TRBV10-3, with 7 positions matching TRBD2. The CDR3 spans 13 residues. After removal of 10 bases from V and 5 bases from J, the junction contained 11 bases not matched to a gene. Germline assignment: CDR1 ENHRY and CDR2 SYGVKD. The CDR3 sequence: CATLRSGTHEQYF. The CDR3 region has the DNA TGTGCCACTTTACGGAGCGGGACCCACGAGCAGTACTTC.

This clonotype turned up a few times. The rearrangement links TRBV12-3 or TRBV12-4 to TRBJ1-1; TRBD1 is a possible D gene (5 bases). V gave up 5 bases and J gave up 8 bases, with 9 bases separating them. The CDR3 contains 11 residues. DNA of the CDR3: TGTGCCAGCAGTCTTTGGACAGAAGCTTTCTTT. Translation gives CASSLWTEAFF.

In its sample, this clonotype was seen many times. V gene TRBV4-1 combines with J gene TRBJ2-1; no clear D. V lost 0 bases to trimming and J lost 4 bases, with 4 bases between them. The CDR3 loop spans 13 amino acids. Germline lookup yields CDR1 MGHRA and CDR2 YSYEKL. CDR3 protein: CASSQEGYNEQFF. In DNA, the CDR3 is TGCGCCAGCAGCCAAGAGGGTTACAATGAGCAGTTCTTC.

This clonotype was recorded at least ten times. The genes are TRBV20-1 and TRBJ2-1, with D tentatively TRBD2 (6 bases). Germline assignment: CDR1 DFQATT and CDR2 SNEGSKA (reference sequence). This CDR3 has 15 amino acids. Trimming took off 0 bases at V and 5 bases at J, with 14 bases between the two ends. CDR3 sequence (DNA): TGCAGTGCTAGAGATGGGGCTAGCGTAGACAATGAGCAGTTCTTC. This translates into CSARDGASVDNEQFF.

As for this clonotype: It may be a read error: a sequence one base away is much more abundant. This chain joins TRBV9 and TRBJ2-2; 7 positions agree with TRBD1. This CDR3 region has 15 residues. Germline V gene lookup returns CDR1 SGDLS and CDR2 YYNGEE. The CDR3 coding sequence is TGTGCCAGCAGCGCCAGGGGGATGGGCACCGGGGTGCTGTTTTTT. Its protein product is CASSARGMGTGVLFF. The entire variable domain, with the rest obtained from reference TRBV9 and TRBJ2-2, is as follows: DSGVTQTPKHLITATGQRVTLRCSPRSGDLSVYWYQQSLDQGLQFLIQYYNGEERAKGNILERFSAQQFPDLHSELNLSSLELGDSALYFCASSARGMGTGVLFFGEGSRLTVL.

This clonotype was detected only a few times. The chain is built from TRBV5-1 and TRBJ1-1; 7 bases are shared with TRBD1. The CDR3 is made up of 14 amino acids. The J segment lost 10 bases and the V segment lost 3 bases, leaving 12 bases of the junction unmatched. The germline CDR1 and CDR2 sequences are SGHRS and YFSETQ. The CDR3 sequence is CASSYHAPGGRAFF. The CDR3 DNA follows: TGCGCCAGCAGCTACCACGCGCCAGGGGGGCGAGCTTTCTTT.

In the case of this clonotype: Since a much larger clone is just one base distant, this may be a read error. The chain is built from TRBV5-4 and TRBJ2-5, with 9 bases matching TRBD2. V lost 4 bases to trimming and J lost 3 bases; unmatched junction nucleotides: 1. This CDR3 is 13 amino acids long. Germline CDR1 is SGHNT and CDR2 is YYREEE (reference sequence). The CDR3 DNA is TGTGCCAGCAGCCCTAGCGGGAAAGAGACCCAGTACTTC. This codes for CASSPSGKETQYF.

This clonotype occurred a few times. The chain combines TRBV15 with TRBJ1-1; 7 nucleotides align to TRBD1. CDR3 size: 13 residues. Germline V gene lookup returns CDR1 LNHNV and CDR2 YYDKDF (reference sequence). Trimming took 6 bases from V and 1 from J; bases not matched to a gene: 2. This chain's CDR3 is CATRGTANTEAFF. The CDR3 region has the DNA TGTGCCACCAGAGGGACAGCGAACACTGAAGCTTTCTTT.

Points on this clonotype: Germline is not matched at one junction end, which may reflect a read error. The rearrangement links TRBV6-4 to TRBJ2-1; D is undetermined. The CDR3 contains 13 residues. Germline CDR1 is MRHNA and CDR2 is SNTAGT. The CDR3 is CVSSMDDYNEQFF. The CDR3 DNA reads TGTGTCAGCAGCATGGACGATTACAATGAGCAGTTCTTC.

This clonotype was counted at least ten times. V and J are TRBV25-1 and TRBJ2-7; no reliable D call. The CDR3 contains 13 residues. The germline gives CDR1 MGHDK, CDR2 SYGVNS. V was cut by 0 bases and J by 4 bases, with 7 bases left in between. The CDR3 loop reads CASSEYLEYEQYF. The DNA for the CDR3 is TGTGCCAGCAGTGAATATTTGGAGTACGAGCAGTACTTC.